This T cell receptor beta chain was recorded in a study of blood T cell repertoires in COVID-19. The germline V gene has CDR1 ENHRY and CDR2 SYGVKD. The CDR3 length is 15 residues. V was clipped by 2 bases and J by 6 bases, with 11 bases between them. As processed by the authors: Estimated nucleated cell counts came from reference gene primer amplification. TCRdb's copy holds only in-frame clones and misses some; the assay was immunoSEQ multiplex PCR. V, J and clone size reflect that table, while D and trimming were determined from the DNA. The sample lists around 130,000 clones; 65% to 90% were seen once. This clone is a singleton in its sample.

The chain has TRBV10-3 and TRBJ1-6, with D perhaps TRBD1 (5 bases). The TCR sequence derives from a man aged 50 to 60 with acute or convalescent COVID-19. The sample consisted of peripheral blood. This CDR3 reads CAISETGLANSPLHF. The CDR3 nucleotides are TGTGCCATCAGTGAGACAGGCTTGGCTAATTCACCCCTCCACTTT.